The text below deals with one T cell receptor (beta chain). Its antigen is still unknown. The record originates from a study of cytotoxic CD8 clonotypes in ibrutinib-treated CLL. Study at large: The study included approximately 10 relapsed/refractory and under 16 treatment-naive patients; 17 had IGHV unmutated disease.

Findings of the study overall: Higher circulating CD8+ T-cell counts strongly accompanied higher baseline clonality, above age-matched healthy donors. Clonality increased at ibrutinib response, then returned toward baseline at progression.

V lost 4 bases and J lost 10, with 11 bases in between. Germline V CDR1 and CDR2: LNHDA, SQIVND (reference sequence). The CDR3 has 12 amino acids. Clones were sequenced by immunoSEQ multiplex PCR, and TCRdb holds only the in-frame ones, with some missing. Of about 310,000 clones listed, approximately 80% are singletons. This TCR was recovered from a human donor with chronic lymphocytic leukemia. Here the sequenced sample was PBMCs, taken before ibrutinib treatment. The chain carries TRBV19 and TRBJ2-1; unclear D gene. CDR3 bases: TGTGCCAGTAGTACAAACCATTGGGAGCAGTTCTTC. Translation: CASSTNHWEQFF. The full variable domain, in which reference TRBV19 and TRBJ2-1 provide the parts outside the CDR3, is DGGITQSPKYLFRKEGQNVTLSCEQNLNHDAMYWYRQDPGQGLRLIYYSQIVNDFQKGDIAEGYSVSREKKESFPLTVTSAQKNPTAFYLCASSTNHWEQFFGPGTRLTVL.